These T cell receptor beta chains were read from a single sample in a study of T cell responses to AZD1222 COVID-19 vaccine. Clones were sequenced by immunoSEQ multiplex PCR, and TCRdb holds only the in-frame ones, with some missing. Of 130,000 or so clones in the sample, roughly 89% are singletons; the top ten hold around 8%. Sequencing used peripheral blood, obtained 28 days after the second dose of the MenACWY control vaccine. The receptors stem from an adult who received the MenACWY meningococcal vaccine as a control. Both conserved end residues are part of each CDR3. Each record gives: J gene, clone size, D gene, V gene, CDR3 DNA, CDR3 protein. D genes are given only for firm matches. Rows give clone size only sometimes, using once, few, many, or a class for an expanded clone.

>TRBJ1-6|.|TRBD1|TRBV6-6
TGTGCCAGCAGCCCAGGGGGCGCTCACTCACCCCTCCACTTT
CASSPGGAHSPLHF
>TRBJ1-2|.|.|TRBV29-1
TGCAGCGTTGGGGGTTCTCGCGGCTACACCTTC
CSVGGSRGYTF
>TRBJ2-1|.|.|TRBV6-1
TGTGCCAGCAGTGAACTTCTTCAGGCAGGGTGGGGCGATGAGCAGTTCTTC
CASSELLQAGWGDEQFF
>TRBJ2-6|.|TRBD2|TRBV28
TGTGCCAGCAGTGGGCTAGCGGGGGGGCCGAGAGGGGCCAACGTCCTGACTTTC
CASSGLAGGPRGANVLTF
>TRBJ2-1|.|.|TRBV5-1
TGCGCCAGCAGCTTGGGGGACGGAGCGGTGGATGAGCAGTTCTTC
CASSLGDGAVDEQFF
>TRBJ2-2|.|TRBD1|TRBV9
TGTGCCAGCAGCGTAGCCCCGGGACAGGGAATCACCGGGGAGCTGTTTTTT
CASSVAPGQGITGELFF
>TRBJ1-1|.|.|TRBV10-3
TGTGCCATCAGTGAGTCCCAAGGGGAGAACACTGAAGCTTTCTTT
CAISESQGENTEAFF
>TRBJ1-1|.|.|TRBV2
TGTGCCAGCAGTGAGCAAGGACAGCTCACTGAAGCTTTCTTT
CASSEQGQLTEAFF
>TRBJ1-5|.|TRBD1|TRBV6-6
TGTGCCAGCAGCCCCCCGGGACAGAGCAATCAGCCCCAGCATTTT
CASSPPGQSNQPQHF
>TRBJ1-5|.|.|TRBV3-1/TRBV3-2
TGTGCCAGCAGCCGAGGCGATCAGCCCCAGCATTTT
CASSRGDQPQHF
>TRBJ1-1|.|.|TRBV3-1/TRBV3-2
TGTGCCAGCAGCCCCCCCGCGATTAACACTGAAGCTTTCTTT
CASSPPAINTEAFF
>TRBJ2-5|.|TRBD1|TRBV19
TGTGCCAGTAGTATAAACAGGGGCGAGACCCAGTACTTC
CASSINRGETQYF
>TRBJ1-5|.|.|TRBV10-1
TGCGCCAGCAGTGAGCCTTTGGGTCTCGGCACCCATAGCAATCAGCCCCAGCATTTT
CASSEPLGLGTHSNQPQHF
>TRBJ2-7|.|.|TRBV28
TGTGCCAGCAGTTTCTCAAACAGCTACGAGCAGTACTTC
CASSFSNSYEQYF
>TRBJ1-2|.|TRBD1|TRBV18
TGTGCCAGCTCACCGGAGACAGGGAACTATGGCTACACCTTC
CASSPETGNYGYTF
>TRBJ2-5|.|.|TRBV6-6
TGTGCCAGCACGGACTCAAACCAAGAGACCCAGTACTTC
CASTDSNQETQYF
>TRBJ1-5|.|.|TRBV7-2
TGTGCCAGCAGCTTAGCCTGGGGCGTCAATCAGCCCCAGCATTTT
CASSLAWGVNQPQHF
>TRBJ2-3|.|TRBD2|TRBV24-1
TGTGCCACCAGTGATGGACTAGCGGGGGGGCAATATACGCAGTATTTT
CATSDGLAGGQYTQYF
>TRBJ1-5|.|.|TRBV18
TGTGCCAGCTCAGGGGCAGGGGTACAGCCCCAGCATTTT
CASSGAGVQPQHF
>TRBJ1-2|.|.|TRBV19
TGTGCCAGTAGTAGCCGCAGGACAGACGCTAACTATGGCTACACCTTC
CASSSRRTDANYGYTF
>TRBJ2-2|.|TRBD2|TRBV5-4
TGTGCCAGCAGCTGGGGGGGACTAGCCGGGGAGCTGTTTTTT
CASSWGGLAGELFF
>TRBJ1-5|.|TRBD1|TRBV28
TGTGCCACCTTCGGTGACAGGGTCACTCAGCCCCAGCATTTT
CATFGDRVTQPQHF
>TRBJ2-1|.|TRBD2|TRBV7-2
TGTGCCAGCAGCTTAGATCGGCGGGGGGGCAAGTTCTTC
CASSLDRRGGKFF
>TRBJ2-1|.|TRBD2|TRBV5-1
TGCGCCAGCAGCCGGGGACTAGCGGGAACTAATCAAAACTTAAACTCCTACAATGAGCAGTTCTTC
CASSRGLAGTNQNLNSYNEQFF
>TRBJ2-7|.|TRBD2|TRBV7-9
TGTGCCAGCAGCTTAGGGACTAGCGGAGCGTCCTACGAGCAGTACTTC
CASSLGTSGASYEQYF
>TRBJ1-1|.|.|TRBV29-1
TGCAGCGTTGAAGTTAAAGGGATGAACACTGAAGCTTTCTTT
CSVEVKGMNTEAFF
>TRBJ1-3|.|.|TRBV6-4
TGTGCCAGCAGTGATACCGTAGAATCAGAACTTTACTCTGGAAACACCATATATTTT
CASSDTVESELYSGNTIYF
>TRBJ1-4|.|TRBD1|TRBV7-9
TGTGCCAGCAGAGGACAGGGGAGTGAAAAACTGTTTTTT
CASRGQGSEKLFF
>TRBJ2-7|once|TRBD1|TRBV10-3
TGTGCCATCAGGAGCCAGTCCGGGACAGGCGTCTCCTACGAGCAGTACTTC
CAIRSQSGTGVSYEQYF
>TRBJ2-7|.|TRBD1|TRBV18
TGTGCCAGCTCACCACCGTACAGGGGTTACGAGCAGTACTTC
CASSPPYRGYEQYF
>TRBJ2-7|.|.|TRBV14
TGTGCCAGCAGCCAAGTTGGAGGGATCGAGCAGTACTTC
CASSQVGGIEQYF
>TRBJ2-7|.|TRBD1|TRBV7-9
TGTGCCAGCAGCTTAATGGGGACAGGGAGTCTCGAGCAGTACTTC
CASSLMGTGSLEQYF
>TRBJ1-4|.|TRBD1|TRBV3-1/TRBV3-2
TGTGCCAGCAGCTTATACCGGGACAGCGAAAAACTGTTTTTT
CASSLYRDSEKLFF
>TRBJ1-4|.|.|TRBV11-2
TGTGCCAGCCAGCGGAGCACTAATGAAAAACTGTTTTTT
CASQRSTNEKLFF
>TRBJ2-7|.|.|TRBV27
TGTGCCAGCAGACTCGGGGGCCTAGGGGGTTACGAGCAGTACTTC
CASRLGGLGGYEQYF
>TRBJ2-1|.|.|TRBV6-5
TGTGCCAGCAGTTACTCGGGATACAATGAGCAGTTCTTC
CASSYSGYNEQFF
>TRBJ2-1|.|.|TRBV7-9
TGTGCCAGCAGCTTAGCTGGGAGTTCTAGTGAGCAGTTCTTC
CASSLAGSSSEQFF
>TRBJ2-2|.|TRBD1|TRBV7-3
TGTGCCAGCAGCCCCTCGACAGGGTACGCCGGGGAGCTGTTTTTT
CASSPSTGYAGELFF
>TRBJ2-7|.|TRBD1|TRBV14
TGTGCCAGCAGCATCGGACAGGGAAGCTTTTACGAGCAGTACTTC
CASSIGQGSFYEQYF
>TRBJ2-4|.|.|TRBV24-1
TGTGCCACCTCGAGGGGGGGAGACGCCAAAAACATTCAGTACTTC
CATSRGGDAKNIQYF
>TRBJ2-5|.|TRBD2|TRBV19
TGTGCCAGTAGTATTTCGGCTAGCGGCGGACAAGAGACCCAGTACTTC
CASSISASGGQETQYF
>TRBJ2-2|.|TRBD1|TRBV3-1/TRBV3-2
TGTGCCAGCAGCCTCCGGGACAGGGAGAACACCGGGGAGCTGTTTTTT
CASSLRDRENTGELFF
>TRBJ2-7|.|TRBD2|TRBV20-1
TGCAGTGCCCGACTAGCGGACGAGCAGTACTTC
CSARLADEQYF
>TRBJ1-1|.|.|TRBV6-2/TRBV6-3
TGTGCCAGCAGTTCTGCCCGAAATGAAGCTTTCTTT
CASSSARNEAFF
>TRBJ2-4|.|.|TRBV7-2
TGTGCCAGCAGCTTCGGCGGGAACGCCAAAAACATTCAGTACTTC
CASSFGGNAKNIQYF
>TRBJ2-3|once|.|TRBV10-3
TGTGCCATCAGTGAGTCGAAGGGGCGGGGCACAGATACGCAGTATTTT
CAISESKGRGTDTQYF
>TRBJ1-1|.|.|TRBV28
TGTGCCAGCAGTTTACCAGGGAGGGCTGAAGCTTTCTTT
CASSLPGRAEAFF
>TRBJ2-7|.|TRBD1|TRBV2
TGTGCCAGCCTGGGACAGGGGAGCTCCTACGAGCAGTACTTC
CASLGQGSSYEQYF
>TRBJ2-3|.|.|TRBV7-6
TGTGCCAGCAGCCCGGGGGGCACAGATACGCAGTATTTT
CASSPGGTDTQYF
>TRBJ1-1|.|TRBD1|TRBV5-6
TGTGCCAGCAGCTGGGGGACAGGGTTGAACACTGAAGCTTTCTTT
CASSWGTGLNTEAFF
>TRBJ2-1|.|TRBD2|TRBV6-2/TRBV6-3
TGTGCCAGCAGTCTAGGACTAGCGGGGGGGAATGAGCAGTTCTTC
CASSLGLAGGNEQFF
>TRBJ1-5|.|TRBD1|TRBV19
TGTGCCAGTAGTGCCGGGACAGGGGGGCAGCCCCAGCATTTT
CASSAGTGGQPQHF
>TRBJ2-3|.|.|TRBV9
TGTGCCAGCAGCGTTTCCGGGAATACGCAGTATTTT
CASSVSGNTQYF
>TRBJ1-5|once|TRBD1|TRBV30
TGTGCCTGGAGTGTAGGGACAGGCGCCCATCAGCCCCAGCATTTT
CAWSVGTGAHQPQHF
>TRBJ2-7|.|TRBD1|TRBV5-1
TGCGCCAGCAGCTTGGGGGGGACAGGGACCTACGAGCAGTACTTC
CASSLGGTGTYEQYF